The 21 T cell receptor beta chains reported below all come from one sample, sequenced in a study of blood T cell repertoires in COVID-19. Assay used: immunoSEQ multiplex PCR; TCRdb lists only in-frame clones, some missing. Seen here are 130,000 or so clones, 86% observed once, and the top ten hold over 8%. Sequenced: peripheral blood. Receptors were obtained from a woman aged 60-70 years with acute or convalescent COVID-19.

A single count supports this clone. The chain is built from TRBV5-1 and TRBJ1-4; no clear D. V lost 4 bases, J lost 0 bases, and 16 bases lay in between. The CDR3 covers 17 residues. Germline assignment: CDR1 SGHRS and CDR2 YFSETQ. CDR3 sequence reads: CASSITPMAPTNEKLFF. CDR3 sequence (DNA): TGCGCCAGCAGCATAACGCCCATGGCACCAACTAATGAAAAACTGTTTTTT.

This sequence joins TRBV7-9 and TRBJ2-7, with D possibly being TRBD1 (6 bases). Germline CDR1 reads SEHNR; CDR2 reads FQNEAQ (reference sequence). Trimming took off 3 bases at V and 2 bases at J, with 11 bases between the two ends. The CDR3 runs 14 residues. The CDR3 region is CASSFEQGPYEQYF. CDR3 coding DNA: TGTGCCAGCAGCTTTGAACAGGGTCCCTACGAGCAGTACTTC. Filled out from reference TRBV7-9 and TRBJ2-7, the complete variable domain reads DTGVSQNPRHKITKRGQNVTFRCDPISEHNRLYWYRQTLGQGPEFLTYFQNEAQLEKSRLLSDRFSAERPKGSFSTLEIQRTEQGDSAMYLCASSFEQGPYEQYFGPGTRLTVT.

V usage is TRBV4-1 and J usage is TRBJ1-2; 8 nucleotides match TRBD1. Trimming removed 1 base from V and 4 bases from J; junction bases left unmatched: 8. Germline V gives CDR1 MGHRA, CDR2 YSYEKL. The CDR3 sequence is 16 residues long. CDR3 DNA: TGCGCCAGCAGCCAAGGGCAGGGGGCGAGCGCCTATGGCTACACCTTC. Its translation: CASSQGQGASAYGYTF.

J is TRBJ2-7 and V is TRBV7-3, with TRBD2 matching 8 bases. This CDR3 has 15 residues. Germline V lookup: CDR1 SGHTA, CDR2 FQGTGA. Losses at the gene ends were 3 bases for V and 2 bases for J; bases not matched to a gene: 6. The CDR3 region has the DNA TGTGCCAGCAGCTTCTTAGCGGGGAGTACCTACGAGCAGTACTTC. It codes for CASSFLAGSTYEQYF. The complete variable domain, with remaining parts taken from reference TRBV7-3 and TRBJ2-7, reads GAGVSQTPSNKVTEKGKYVELRCDPISGHTALYWYRQSLGQGPEFLIYFQGTGAADDSGLPNDRFFAVRPEGSVSTLKIQRTERGDSAVYLCASSFLAGSTYEQYFGPGTRLTVT.

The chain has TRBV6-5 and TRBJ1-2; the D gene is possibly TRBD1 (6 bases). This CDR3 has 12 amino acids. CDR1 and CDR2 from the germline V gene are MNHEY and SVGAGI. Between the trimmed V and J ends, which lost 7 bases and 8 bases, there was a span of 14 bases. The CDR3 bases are TGTGCCAGCAAGACCTCAGGGGAAGGCTACACCTTC. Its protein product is CASKTSGEGYTF.

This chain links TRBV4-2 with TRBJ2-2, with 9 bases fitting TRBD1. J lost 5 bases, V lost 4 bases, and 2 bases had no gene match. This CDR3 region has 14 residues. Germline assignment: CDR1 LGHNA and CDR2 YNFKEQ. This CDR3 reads CASSPDRGTGELFF. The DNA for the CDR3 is TGTGCCAGCAGCCCGGACAGGGGAACCGGGGAGCTGTTTTTT.

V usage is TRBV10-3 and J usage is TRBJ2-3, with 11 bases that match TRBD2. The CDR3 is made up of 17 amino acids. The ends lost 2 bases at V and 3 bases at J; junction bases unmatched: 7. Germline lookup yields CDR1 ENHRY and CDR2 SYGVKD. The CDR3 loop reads CAISEGSGGAWTDTQYF. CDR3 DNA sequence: TGTGCCATCAGTGAGGGTAGCGGGGGGGCCTGGACAGATACGCAGTATTTT.

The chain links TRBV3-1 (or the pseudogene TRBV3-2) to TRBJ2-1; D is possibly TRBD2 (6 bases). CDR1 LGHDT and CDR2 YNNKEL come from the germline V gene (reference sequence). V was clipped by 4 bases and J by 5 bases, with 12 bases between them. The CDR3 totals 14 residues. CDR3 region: CASSPRAGNNEQFF. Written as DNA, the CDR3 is TGTGCCAGCAGCCCAAGGGCGGGGAACAATGAGCAGTTCTTC.

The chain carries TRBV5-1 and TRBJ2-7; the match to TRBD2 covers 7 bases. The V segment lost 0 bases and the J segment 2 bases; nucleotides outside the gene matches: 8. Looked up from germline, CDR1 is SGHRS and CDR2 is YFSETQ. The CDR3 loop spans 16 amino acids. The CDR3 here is CASSLGKRGATYEQYF. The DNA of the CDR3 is TGCGCCAGCAGCTTGGGAAAGCGGGGAGCTACCTACGAGCAGTACTTC.

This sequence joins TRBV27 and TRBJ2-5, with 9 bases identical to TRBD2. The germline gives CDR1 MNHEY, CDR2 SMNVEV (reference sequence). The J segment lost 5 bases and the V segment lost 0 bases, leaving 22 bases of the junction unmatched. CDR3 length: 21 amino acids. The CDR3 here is CASSLSRPSPAGTSWGETQYF. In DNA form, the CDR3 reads TGTGCCAGCAGTTTATCTCGACCATCTCCCGCCGGGACTAGCTGGGGGGAGACCCAGTACTTC.

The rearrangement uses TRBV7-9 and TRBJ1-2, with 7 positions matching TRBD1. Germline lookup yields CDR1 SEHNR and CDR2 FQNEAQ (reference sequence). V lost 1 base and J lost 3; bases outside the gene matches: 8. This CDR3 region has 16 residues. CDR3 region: CASSLVIGTEHYGYTF. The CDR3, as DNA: TGTGCCAGCAGCTTAGTTATTGGGACAGAGCACTATGGCTACACCTTC.

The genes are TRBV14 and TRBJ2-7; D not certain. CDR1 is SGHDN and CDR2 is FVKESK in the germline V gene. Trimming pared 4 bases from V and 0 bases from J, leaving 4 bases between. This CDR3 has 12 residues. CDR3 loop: CASSLLSYEQYF. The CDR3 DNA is TGTGCCAGCAGCCTCCTCTCCTACGAGCAGTACTTC.

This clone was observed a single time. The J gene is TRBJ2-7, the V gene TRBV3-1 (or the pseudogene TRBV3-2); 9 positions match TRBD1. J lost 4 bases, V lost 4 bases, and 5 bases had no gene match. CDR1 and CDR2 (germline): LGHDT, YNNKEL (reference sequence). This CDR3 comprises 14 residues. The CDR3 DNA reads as TGTGCCAGCAGCCTCGGGACAGGGAGGTACGAGCAGTACTTC. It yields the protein CASSLGTGRYEQYF.

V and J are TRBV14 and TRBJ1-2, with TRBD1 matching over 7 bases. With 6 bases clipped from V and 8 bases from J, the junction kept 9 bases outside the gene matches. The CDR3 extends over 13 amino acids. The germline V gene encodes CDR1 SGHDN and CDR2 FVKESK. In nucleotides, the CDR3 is TGTGCCAGCAGTCGGGACAGCGCTTGGGGCTACACCTTC. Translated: CASSRDSAWGYTF.

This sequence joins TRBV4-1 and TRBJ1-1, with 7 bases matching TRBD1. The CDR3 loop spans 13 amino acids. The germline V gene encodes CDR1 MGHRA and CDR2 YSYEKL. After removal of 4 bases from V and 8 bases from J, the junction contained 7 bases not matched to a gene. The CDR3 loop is CASSPGTAREAFF. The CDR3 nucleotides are TGCGCCAGCAGCCCTGGGACAGCTCGCGAAGCTTTCTTT.

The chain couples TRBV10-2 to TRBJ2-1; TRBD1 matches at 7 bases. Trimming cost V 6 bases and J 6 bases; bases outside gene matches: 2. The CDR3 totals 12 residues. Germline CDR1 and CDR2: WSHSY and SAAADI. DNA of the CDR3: TGCGCCAGCAGAACAGGGGTCAATGAGCAGTTCTTC. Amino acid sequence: CASRTGVNEQFF.

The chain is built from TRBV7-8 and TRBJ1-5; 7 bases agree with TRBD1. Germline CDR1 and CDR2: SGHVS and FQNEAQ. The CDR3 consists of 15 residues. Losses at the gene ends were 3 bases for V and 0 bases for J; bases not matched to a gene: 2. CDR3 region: CASSLTGNSNQPQHF. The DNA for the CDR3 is TGTGCCAGCAGCTTGACAGGGAATAGCAATCAGCCCCAGCATTTT.

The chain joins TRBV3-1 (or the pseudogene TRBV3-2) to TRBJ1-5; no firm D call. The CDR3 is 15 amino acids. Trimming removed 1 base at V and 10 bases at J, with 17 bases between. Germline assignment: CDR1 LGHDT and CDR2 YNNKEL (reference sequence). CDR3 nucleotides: TGTGCCAGCAGCCAAGGACAAGGCGATATCAGCCCCCAGCATTTT. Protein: CASSQGQGDISPQHF.

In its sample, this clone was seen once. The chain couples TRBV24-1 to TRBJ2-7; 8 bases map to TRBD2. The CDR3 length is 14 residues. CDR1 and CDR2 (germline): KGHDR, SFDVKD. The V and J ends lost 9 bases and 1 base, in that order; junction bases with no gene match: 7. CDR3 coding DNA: TGTGCCACCGCGAGCGGGGGATCTTCCTACGAGCAGTACTTC. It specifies CATASGGSSYEQYF.

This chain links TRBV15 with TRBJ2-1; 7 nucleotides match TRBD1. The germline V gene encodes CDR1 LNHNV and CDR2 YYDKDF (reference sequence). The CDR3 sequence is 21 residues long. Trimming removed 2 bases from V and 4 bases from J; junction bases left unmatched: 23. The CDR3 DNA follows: TGTGCCACCAGCAGACCAACGAAACGCAGACAGGGAGTACCTGAGTACAATGAGCAGTTCTTC. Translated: CATSRPTKRRQGVPEYNEQFF. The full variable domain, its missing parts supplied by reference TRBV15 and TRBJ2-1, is DAMVIQNPRYQVTQFGKPVTLSCSQTLNHNVMYWYQQKSSQAPKLLFHYYDKDFNNEADTPDNFQSRRPNTSFCFLDIRSPGLGDTAMYLCATSRPTKRRQGVPEYNEQFFGPGTRLTVL.

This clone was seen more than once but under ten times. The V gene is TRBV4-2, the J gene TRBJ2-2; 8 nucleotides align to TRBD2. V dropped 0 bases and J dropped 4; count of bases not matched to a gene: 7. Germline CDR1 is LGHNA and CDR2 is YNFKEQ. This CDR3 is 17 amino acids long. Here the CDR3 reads CASSQEDLAGTTGELFF. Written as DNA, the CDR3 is TGTGCCAGCAGCCAAGAAGACCTAGCGGGTACCACCGGGGAGCTGTTTTTT.